A single sample gave rise to the 23 T cell receptor beta chains below, sequenced in a study of human T cells and chemical hapten exposure. TCRdb re-analysed the 5' RACE reads in MiXCR, keeping a single row per CDR3 protein. The sample yields fewer than 150,000 distinct CDR3 sequences, approximately 20% seen once. Extraction yielded total RNA from whole blood (unfractionated). These receptors were taken from a human donor in good health.

A few counts support this clonotype. This chain connects TRBV7-9 to TRBJ1-1; D gene unclear. Trimming removed 4 bases from V and 0 bases from J, with 9 bases in between. CDR3 length equals 14 residues. Per the germline V gene, CDR1 is SEHNR and CDR2 is FQNEAQ (reference sequence). The DNA for the CDR3 is TGTGCCAGCAGCTCTAGGGCATTGAACACTGAAGCTTTCTTT. As protein: CASSSRALNTEAFF. Combining the CDR3 with reference TRBV7-9 and TRBJ1-1 gives the whole variable domain DTGVSQNPRHKITKRGQNVTFRCDPISEHNRLYWYRQTLGQGPEFLTYFQNEAQLEKSRLLSDRFSAERPKGSFSTLEIQRTEQGDSAMYLCASSSRALNTEAFFGQGTRLTVV.

V is TRBV5-4 and J is TRBJ2-3, with unresolved D. Trimming left V 0 bases short and J 4 bases short, with 12 bases between. The CDR3 runs to 15 residues. Germline V CDR1 and CDR2: SGHNT, YYREEE (reference sequence). CDR3 DNA sequence: TGTGCCAGCAGCTTGGGGAGTTTAATTGCAGATACGCAGTATTTT. It translates to CASSLGSLIADTQYF. The whole variable domain, remainder taken from reference TRBV5-4 and TRBJ2-3, is ETGVTQSPTHLIKTRGQQVTLRCSSQSGHNTVSWYQQALGQGPQFIFQYYREEENGRGNFPPRFSGLQFPNYSSELNVNALELDDSALYLCASSLGSLIADTQYFGPGTRLTVL.

This chain links TRBV11-2 with TRBJ2-6; either TRBD1 or TRBD2 may fit D (5 bases each). CDR3 length equals 17 residues. V was clipped by 5 bases and J by 4 bases, with 18 bases between them. Germline V CDR1 and CDR2: SGHAT, FQNNGV. In DNA form, the CDR3 reads TGTGCCAGCAGCCGAGGGACCCTGGCGACCGGGGCCAACGTCCTGACTTTC. Its translation is CASSRGTLATGANVLTF.

The chain is built from TRBV9 and TRBJ2-7; no firm D call. The CDR3 is 13 amino acids. V was trimmed by 0 bases and J by 2 bases, leaving 6 bases between them. Per the germline V gene, CDR1 is SGDLS and CDR2 is YYNGEE. The chain's CDR3 is CASSVALAYEQYF. As DNA, the CDR3 is TGTGCCAGCAGCGTAGCCCTGGCCTACGAGCAGTACTTC.

This clonotype was recorded a few times. The V and J genes are TRBV28 and TRBJ2-1, with 14 bases matching TRBD2. Unmatched junction bases numbered 7, after V lost 5 bases and J lost 1 base. There are 18 residues in the CDR3. Germline V gene lookup returns CDR1 MDHEN and CDR2 SYDVKM. The CDR3 loop reads CASSPRRTSGRSYNEQFF. DNA of the CDR3: TGTGCCAGCAGTCCACGGCGGACTAGCGGGAGGTCCTACAATGAGCAGTTCTTC.

This clonotype was seen only a few times. This chain joins TRBV20-1 and TRBJ2-1, with D possibly matching TRBD2 (5 bases). Trimming stripped 5 bases from V and 6 bases from J, with 20 bases between. Germline V gene sequence: CDR1 DFQATT, CDR2 SNEGSKA (reference sequence). This CDR3 contains 15 residues. The CDR3 here is CSAAAIRTPVNEQFF. The CDR3 DNA reads TGCAGTGCTGCTGCCATTCGGACTCCGGTCAATGAGCAGTTCTTC.

The rearrangement uses TRBV11-3 and TRBJ2-1; the match to TRBD2 covers 14 bases. This CDR3 is built from 16 residues. Trimming at V came to 0 bases and at J to 10 bases, leaving 5 bases not matched to a gene. In germline, CDR1 is SGHNT, CDR2 YENEEA. The CDR3 DNA follows: TGTGCCAGCAGCTTAGAGGGGGGACTAGCGGGAGAGGAGCAGTTCTTC. It codes for CASSLEGGLAGEEQFF.

This rearrangement joins TRBV29-1 to TRBJ1-1, with D unclear. This CDR3 region has 14 residues. Germline V CDR1 and CDR2: SQVTM, ANQGSEA. V lost 7 bases and J 1 base, leaving 16 bases between the germline ends. The CDR3 here is CSARRGSKNTEAFF. In nucleotides, the CDR3 is TGCAGCGCAAGAAGAGGGTCGAAGAACACTGAAGCTTTCTTT.

The V and J genes are TRBV6-4 and TRBJ2-4, with 10 bases matching TRBD2. V was clipped by 3 bases and J by 10 bases; unmatched bases: 6. The CDR3 extends over 14 amino acids. Germline V gene lookup returns CDR1 MRHNA and CDR2 SNTAGT. CDR3 amino acids: CASSEAGGKGIQYF. As DNA, the CDR3 is TGTGCCAGCAGTGAAGCGGGGGGGAAGGGTATTCAGTACTTC.

The gene calls are TRBV19 and TRBJ2-1, with 7 bases fitting TRBD2. CDR3 length: 17 amino acids. Trimming took 7 bases from V and 0 from J; bases not matched to a gene: 12. CDR1 is LNHDA and CDR2 is SQIVND in the germline V gene (reference sequence). CDR3 bases: TGTGCCAGTACTCTCTGGGCTAGCGGACGCTCCTACAATGAGCAGTTCTTC. Translating it yields CASTLWASGRSYNEQFF.

The rearrangement links TRBV10-3 to TRBJ1-1; no reliable D call. In germline, CDR1 is ENHRY, CDR2 SYGVKD. This CDR3 has 13 residues. The ends were cut back, 2 bases at V and 5 bases at J, with 9 bases in the middle. The CDR3 bases are TGTGCCATCAGTGAGGAGGGTTGGACTGAAGCTTTCTTT. Amino acid sequence: CAISEEGWTEAFF.

The chain has TRBV27 and TRBJ1-1; no clear D gene. The CDR3 has 13 amino acids. Germline assignment: CDR1 MNHEY and CDR2 SMNVEV (reference sequence). V was pared by 2 bases and J by 7 bases, with 11 bases between. The CDR3 spells CASSLPTRGEAFF. CDR3 bases: TGTGCCAGCAGTTTACCCACACGGGGTGAAGCTTTCTTT.

The V gene is TRBV7-6, the J gene TRBJ2-7; the match to TRBD1 covers 8 bases. Germline V CDR1 and CDR2: SGHVS, FNYEAQ. V gave up 6 bases and J gave up 7 bases; unmatched junction bases: 8. This CDR3 contains 13 residues. This CDR3 is CASSYQGAREQYF. In nucleotides, the CDR3 is TGTGCCAGCAGTTACCAGGGGGCGCGGGAGCAGTACTTC. Together with reference TRBV7-6 and TRBJ2-7, the CDR3 gives the full variable domain: GAGVSQSPRYKVTKRGQDVALRCDPISGHVSLYWYRQALGQGPEFLTYFNYEAQQDKSGLPNDRFSAERPEGSISTLTIQRTEQRDSAMYRCASSYQGAREQYFGPGTRLTVT.

The table lists this clonotype with a few counts. J is TRBJ1-2 and V is TRBV7-2; no clear D. Trimming pared 5 bases from V and 3 bases from J, leaving 25 bases between. CDR1 and CDR2 from the germline V gene are SGHTA and FQGNSA. The CDR3 consists of 18 residues. CDR3 region: CASSPAPRLLPVDYGYTF. As DNA, the CDR3 is TGTGCCAGCAGCCCGGCACCGAGACTCCTACCCGTGGACTATGGCTACACCTTC.

The genes are TRBV19 and TRBJ2-3; no definite D call. The V gene's germline CDR1 is LNHDA and CDR2 SQIVND (reference sequence). CDR3 length: 15 residues. Trimming took 1 base from V and 1 from J, leaving 9 bases between them. The chain's CDR3 is CASSIGGSGTDTQYF. CDR3 DNA: TGTGCCAGTAGTATAGGGGGAAGTGGCACAGATACGCAGTATTTT. The full variable domain, rest sourced from reference TRBV19 and TRBJ2-3, is DGGITQSPKYLFRKEGQNVTLSCEQNLNHDAMYWYRQDPGQGLRLIYYSQIVNDFQKGDIAEGYSVSREKKESFPLTVTSAQKNPTAFYLCASSIGGSGTDTQYFGPGTRLTVL.

V usage is TRBV24-1 and J usage is TRBJ2-3; TRBD2 matches 13 bases. V dropped 0 bases and J dropped 1; count of bases not matched to a gene: 6. The germline V gene encodes CDR1 KGHDR and CDR2 SFDVKD. CDR3 length equals 19 residues. The CDR3 sequence: CATSDLRTSGSPGTDTQYF. The CDR3 DNA follows: TGTGCCACCAGTGATTTGCGGACTAGCGGGAGTCCGGGCACAGATACGCAGTATTTT.

This chain joins TRBV7-8 and TRBJ2-3, with D unresolved. Per the germline V gene, CDR1 is SGHVS and CDR2 is FQNEAQ. The CDR3 contains 13 residues. The germline V and J ends were trimmed by 1 base and 4 bases, with 6 bases remaining between them. The CDR3 region is CASSLEVSDTQYF. CDR3 nucleotides: TGTGCCAGCAGCTTAGAAGTTTCAGATACGCAGTATTTT.

The V gene is TRBV20-1, the J gene TRBJ1-1; 8 nucleotides align to TRBD1. The V segment lost 4 bases and the J segment 3 bases; nucleotides outside the gene matches: 4. The germline V gene encodes CDR1 DFQATT and CDR2 SNEGSKA (reference sequence). The CDR3 is 13 amino acids. CDR3 DNA: TGCAGTGCTACAGGGGGCGCGGACACTGAAGCTTTCTTT. Translation gives CSATGGADTEAFF.

The gene calls are TRBV12-3 or TRBV12-4 and TRBJ1-1; TRBD1 matches at 7 bases. Trimming removed 8 bases from V and 4 bases from J; junction bases left unmatched: 13. This CDR3 spans 15 amino acids. The CDR3 nucleotides are TGTGCCAGCGGCCAAAATAGACAGGGTAGCACTGAAGCTTTCTTT. The encoded protein is CASGQNRQGSTEAFF.

This clonotype was observed a few times. V gene TRBV6-6 combines with J gene TRBJ1-6; D remains unclear. Trimming shortened V by 0 bases and J by 8 bases, and 14 bases separated the two germline ends. The CDR3 contains 16 residues. The germline V gene has CDR1 MNHNY and CDR2 SVGAGI (reference sequence). CDR3 DNA: TGTGCCAGCAGTTACTCGTTGGACCGCAGCGATTCACCCCTCCACTTT. This translates into CASSYSLDRSDSPLHF.

This clonotype has more than one count but fewer than ten. The chain links TRBV14 to TRBJ1-2; D is ambiguous. Germline V lookup: CDR1 SGHDN, CDR2 FVKESK. V was shortened by 4 bases and J by 2 bases, with 11 bases between the two germline ends. The CDR3 has 14 residues. CDR3 DNA: TGTGCCAGCAGCCGGAAAGGCCCGAACTATGGCTACACCTTC. This encodes CASSRKGPNYGYTF.

This clonotype was counted between two and nine times. The chain combines TRBV6-2 or TRBV6-3 with TRBJ1-5; no reliable D call. The ends were cut back, 4 bases at V and 5 bases at J, with 6 bases in the middle. The germline CDR1 and CDR2 sequences are MNHEY and SVGEGT. This CDR3 is 12 amino acids long. CDR3 sequence (DNA): TGTGCCAGCAGTTCGCCATATCAGCCCCAGCATTTT. It specifies CASSSPYQPQHF.

The chain carries TRBV6-1 and TRBJ2-7; D may be TRBD2 (5 bases). This CDR3 region has 15 residues. Trimming cost V 1 base and J 2 bases, with 12 bases left between them. The germline CDR1 and CDR2 sequences are MNHNS and SASEGT. The CDR3 DNA reads TGTGCCAGCAGTGAAGGACGGGGAAGGACCTACGAGCAGTACTTC. Translated: CASSEGRGRTYEQYF.